This T cell receptor (beta chain) was found in a study of T cell repertoires in cytomegalovirus infection. Overall study findings and caveats: HLA-C-restricted CMV-specific TCR beta clonotypes were dominant in the ex vivo response.

CDR1 and CDR2 (germline): SGHDN, FVKESK. J was trimmed by 2 bases and V by 1 base; bases with no gene match: 14. The CDR3 is made up of 19 amino acids. TCRdb recomputed calls from the reads with MiXCR, one row per CDR3 protein. Here the sample spans hundreds of thousands of distinct CDR3 sequences, approximately 31% being singletons. A note on this clonotype: The antigen is undetermined.

The sequence was obtained from a human donor in good health (CMV status not recorded). Some clones in this sample may be carry-over from other donors' samples. The sample in question was cultured CD8+ T cells from PBMCs, obtained from culture after CMV antigen stimulation. V gene TRBV14 combines with J gene TRBJ2-7; 10 bases agree with TRBD1. The chain's CDR3 is CASSQVMRLGTGETYEQYF. The DNA for the CDR3 is TGTGCCAGCAGCCAAGTAATGAGGCTAGGGACAGGGGAAACCTACGAGCAGTACTTC.